This T cell receptor (beta chain) is drawn from a study of T cell changes during pregnancy in multiple sclerosis. The sample holds one count of this clone. This table comes from immunoSEQ multiplex PCR, and its TCRdb copy is limited to in-frame clones, with some not included. The table has 60,000 to 90,000 clones, around nine tenths seen once. V shed 1 base, J shed 3 bases, and the junction held 8 bases outside the gene matches. Germline V CDR1 and CDR2: LGHNA, YSLEER. The length of the CDR3 is 17 residues. The TCR originated in a female donor with multiple sclerosis, enrolled in a pregnancy study. The sequenced sample was peripheral blood, obtained before pregnancy. The gene calls are TRBV4-3 and TRBJ2-1; 8 nucleotides align to TRBD2. The CDR3 region is CASSQVFGGGNYNEQFF. CDR3 nucleotide sequence: TGCGCCAGCAGCCAAGTATTCGGCGGGGGGAACTACAATGAGCAGTTCTTC.